Listed below are T cell receptor beta chains from one sample, sequenced in a study of long-term antiretroviral therapy in people with HIV. Sequencing used immunoSEQ multiplex PCR; TCRdb keeps in-frame clones, though not all of them. The repertoire has about 6,700 clones, approximately 69% of them found once; the top ten carry around 8%. The sequencing here drew on unsorted PBMCs, taken 0.1 years before starting antiretroviral therapy. The receptors shown here come from a man aged 18 to 29 with HIV. Each CDR3 is given with its conserved first and last residue. The D gene is left open where the match is weak. Clone sizes are given selectively: once, few, many, or a class where the clone is expanded.

d_call: TRBD2; clone_size: .; v_call: TRBV4-2; j_call: TRBJ2-3; cdr3_aa: CASSQDGTSGADTQYF; cdr3_nt: TGTGCCAGCAGCCAAGATGGGACTAGCGGGGCAGATACGCAGTATTTT
d_call: .; clone_size: .; v_call: TRBV5-4; j_call: TRBJ1-3; cdr3_aa: CASSLGLGNSGNTIYF; cdr3_nt: TGTGCCAGCAGCTTGGGATTGGGGAACTCTGGAAACACCATATATTTT
d_call: .; clone_size: .; v_call: TRBV7-9; j_call: TRBJ2-5; cdr3_aa: CASSLGSSALNQETQYF; cdr3_nt: TGTGCCAGCAGCTTAGGGTCTAGCGCCCTTAACCAAGAGACCCAGTACTTC
d_call: .; clone_size: few; v_call: TRBV13; j_call: TRBJ2-1; cdr3_aa: CASSPRTADSEQFF; cdr3_nt: TGTGCCAGCAGCCCGAGGACAGCCGATAGTGAGCAGTTCTTC
d_call: TRBD2; clone_size: .; v_call: TRBV5-1; j_call: TRBJ2-3; cdr3_aa: CASSSLAGGLAGDTQYF; cdr3_nt: TGCGCCAGCAGCTCACTAGCGGGGGGGCTCGCGGGTGATACGCAGTATTTT
d_call: TRBD1; clone_size: .; v_call: TRBV27; j_call: TRBJ2-3; cdr3_aa: CASSLDRGRDTQYF; cdr3_nt: TGTGCCAGCAGTTTAGACAGGGGGCGGGATACGCAGTATTTT
d_call: .; clone_size: .; v_call: TRBV6-4; j_call: TRBJ1-1; cdr3_aa: CASRVAVGDTEAFF; cdr3_nt: TGTGCCAGCAGAGTCGCCGTAGGGGACACTGAAGCTTTCTTT
d_call: .; clone_size: .; v_call: TRBV6-5; j_call: TRBJ1-1; cdr3_aa: CASSYGPTFEAFF; cdr3_nt: TGTGCCAGCAGTTACGGGCCCACATTTGAAGCTTTCTTT
d_call: TRBD2; clone_size: .; v_call: TRBV5-6; j_call: TRBJ2-5; cdr3_aa: CASSSARGEETQYF; cdr3_nt: TGTGCCAGCAGCTCCGCGCGGGGGGAAGAGACCCAGTACTTC
d_call: .; clone_size: .; v_call: TRBV10-3; j_call: TRBJ1-4; cdr3_aa: CAISEKDNEKLFF; cdr3_nt: TGTGCCATCAGTGAAAAGGATAATGAAAAACTGTTTTTT
d_call: .; clone_size: few; v_call: TRBV19; j_call: TRBJ2-5; cdr3_aa: CASSIAQQETQYF; cdr3_nt: TGTGCCAGTAGTATAGCACAGCAAGAGACCCAGTACTTC
d_call: TRBD1; clone_size: .; v_call: TRBV6-4; j_call: TRBJ2-3; cdr3_aa: CASSEGQGASDTQYF; cdr3_nt: TGTGCCAGCAGTGAGGGACAGGGGGCATCAGATACGCAGTATTTT
d_call: TRBD1; clone_size: once; v_call: TRBV27; j_call: TRBJ1-5; cdr3_aa: CASSPGTDTNQPQHF; cdr3_nt: TGTGCCAGCAGTCCCGGGACAGACACCAATCAGCCCCAGCATTTT
d_call: .; clone_size: .; v_call: TRBV7-9; j_call: TRBJ2-1; cdr3_aa: CASSLDWGNEQFF; cdr3_nt: TGTGCCAGCAGCCTCGACTGGGGGAATGAGCAGTTCTTC
d_call: TRBD1; clone_size: .; v_call: TRBV6-1; j_call: TRBJ2-1; cdr3_aa: CASSEAGTGFSEQFF; cdr3_nt: TGTGCCAGCAGTGAAGCGGGGACAGGGTTTTCTGAGCAGTTCTTC
d_call: .; clone_size: .; v_call: TRBV19; j_call: TRBJ1-4; cdr3_aa: CASEAGGEKLFF; cdr3_nt: TGTGCCAGTGAGGCCGGAGGTGAAAAACTGTTTTTT
d_call: .; clone_size: .; v_call: TRBV25-1; j_call: TRBJ2-2; cdr3_aa: CASSEGGDTGELFF; cdr3_nt: TGTGCCAGCAGTGAAGGGGGAGACACCGGGGAGCTGTTTTTT
d_call: TRBD1; clone_size: few; v_call: TRBV6-1; j_call: TRBJ1-1; cdr3_aa: CASSVPAGGDPEAFF; cdr3_nt: TGTGCCAGCAGTGTCCCCGCAGGGGGCGACCCTGAAGCTTTCTTT
d_call: .; clone_size: .; v_call: TRBV25-1; j_call: TRBJ2-2; cdr3_aa: CASSEYGTGELFF; cdr3_nt: TGTGCCAGCAGTGAATATGGCACCGGGGAGCTGTTTTTT